The clone carrying this T cell receptor (beta chain) came up a few times. The antigen remains unidentified. A single heparinised blood sample, averaging approximately 0.12 L, was obtained per donor. Stem cell-like memory, regulatory, central memory and naive CD4+ cells were sorted via CD45RO/CCR7/CD25/CD127/CD95/CD27. Populations isolated by sorting all had purity greater than 98%. The data are from a study of beta chain features in type 1 diabetes. Study conclusions and caveats: For patients, the naive, central memory and Treg TCRB repertoires appeared more alike than for healthy donors. Shorter TCRB CDR3s, moderately but significantly so, marked every one of the four CD4+ subsets in Type 1 diabetes patients.

Expressed TCRB transcripts were sequenced, since all the RNA that had been isolated was reverse transcribed. Repertoires were generated with immunoSEQ multiplex PCR, while TCRdb's copy carries only in-frame clones and drops some. This table holds 230,000 or so clones, roughly 17% found once. The TCR comes from a young man with type 1 diabetes. The sequenced material came from naive CD4+ T cells from blood.

CDR3 loop: CASSPPRLETYEQYF. CDR3 sequence (DNA): TGTGCCAGCAGTCCTCCGAGACTAGAAACCTACGAGCAGTACTTC. This chain joins TRBV6-6 and TRBJ2-7, with D possibly being TRBD2 (6 bases). CDR3 size: 15 residues. V dropped 5 bases and J dropped 2 bases, with 16 bases sitting between them. Germline V gives CDR1 MNHNY, CDR2 SVGAGI (reference sequence).